This TCR beta chain originates from a study of T cell changes during pregnancy in multiple sclerosis. Here immunoSEQ multiplex PCR was the method, and the copy in TCRdb shows in-frame clones only, minus some. The repertoire holds about 94,000 clones, 85% to 95% seen once, with around 0.84% in the top ten. Here the sequenced sample was peripheral blood, taken in the third trimester of pregnancy. This sequence was found in a female donor with multiple sclerosis, enrolled in a pregnancy study.

The DNA for the CDR3 is TGTGCCAGCAGAAGCAACAGGGTTGGGAACACTGAAGCTTTCTTT. It is translated as CASRSNRVGNTEAFF. The V and J genes are TRBV27 and TRBJ1-1; the D gene is possibly TRBD1 (6 bases). Germline-derived CDR1 and CDR2 are MNHEY and SMNVEV (reference sequence). This CDR3 has 15 residues. The V end was cut by 6 bases, the J end by 1 base, with 15 bases between.